What follows are 28 T cell receptor beta chains derived from one specimen sequenced in a study of blood T cell repertoires in COVID-19. Method: immunoSEQ multiplex PCR; TCRdb's copy keeps in-frame clones and lacks some. The table records about 220,000 clones, approximately 85% of them present only once. Specimen: peripheral blood. These receptors were collected from a woman aged 70-85 years with COVID-19, enrolled during active disease.

The chain uses TRBV6-2 or TRBV6-3 and TRBJ1-5, with no clear D. Trimming shortened V by 5 bases and J by 3 bases, and 5 bases separated the two germline ends. CDR1 MNHEY and CDR2 SVGEGT come from the germline V gene. The CDR3 length is 12 residues. The DNA for the CDR3 is TGTGCCAGCAGTCTATACAATCAGCCCCAGCATTTT. This gives the protein CASSLYNQPQHF.

The chain recombines TRBV6-1 with TRBJ2-1; D might be TRBD2 (6 bases). The CDR3 extends over 16 amino acids. The germline V gene has CDR1 MNHNS and CDR2 SASEGT. V lost 4 bases and J lost 0, with 13 bases in between. The CDR3 reads CASSVRDSYSYNEQFF. The CDR3 coding sequence is TGTGCCAGCAGTGTACGGGACTCCTACTCCTACAATGAGCAGTTCTTC.

This clone was detected only once. Its ends do not fully match the called genes, so a read error is possible. This sequence joins TRBV7-9 and TRBJ2-3; 12 positions match TRBD2. CDR1 SEHNR and CDR2 FQNEAQ come from the germline V gene (reference sequence). CDR3 length equals 13 residues. CDR3 bases: TGTGCCAGCAGCCTAGCGGGAGGGGAGACGCAGTATTTT. Protein: CASSLAGGETQYF.

This clone was counted only a few times. This chain links TRBV11-2 with TRBJ2-1, with TRBD2 matching 9 bases. This CDR3 is built from 16 residues. J was trimmed by 4 bases and V by 4 bases; bases with no gene match: 8. Germline CDR1 and CDR2: SGHAT and FQNNGV. The CDR3 is CASSSLGTSGYNEQFF. The CDR3 nucleotides are TGTGCCAGCAGCTCCTTAGGCACTAGCGGGTACAATGAGCAGTTCTTC.

This clone has just a few counts. The V and J genes are TRBV6-2 or TRBV6-3 and TRBJ2-3, with 8 nucleotides matching TRBD1. V lost 6 bases, J lost 4 bases, and 15 bases stayed unmatched. The germline V gene has CDR1 MNHEY and CDR2 SVGEGT. CDR3 length equals 17 residues. The CDR3, as DNA: TGTGCCAGCAGCTCAACCGACAGGGGAGTGACGGCAGATACGCAGTATTTT. Its translation is CASSSTDRGVTADTQYF.

CDR3 in amino acids: CASSPGLANYGYTF. The CDR3 DNA is TGCGCCAGCAGCCCAGGGCTAGCTAACTATGGCTACACCTTC. The chain employs TRBV4-3 and TRBJ1-2, with D perhaps TRBD1 (5 bases). Germline loops: CDR1 LGHNA, CDR2 YSLEER. V was trimmed by 4 bases and J by 0 bases, leaving 9 bases between them. The CDR3 consists of 14 residues.

This chain links TRBV2 with TRBJ2-7; 9 bases are shared with TRBD2. Trimming cost V 6 bases and J 4 bases; bases outside gene matches: 10. The CDR3 contains 15 residues. CDR1 is SNHLY and CDR2 is FYNNEI in the germline V gene. The CDR3 reads CASSAQGLAVYEQYF. The CDR3 coding sequence is TGTGCCAGCAGCGCCCAGGGACTAGCAGTTTACGAGCAGTACTTC. Full variable domain (outside the CDR3, taken from reference TRBV2 and TRBJ2-7): EPEVTQTPSHQVTQMGQEVILRCVPISNHLYFYWYRQILGQKVEFLVSFYNNEISEKSEIFDDQFSVERPDGSNFTLKIRSTKLEDSAMYFCASSAQGLAVYEQYFGPGTRLTVT.

The chain has TRBV11-2 and TRBJ2-7, with D perhaps matching TRBD2 (5 bases). The V and J ends lost 5 bases and 0 bases respectively, with 11 bases between them. This CDR3 spans 14 amino acids. Germline loops: CDR1 SGHAT, CDR2 FQNNGV. CDR3 in DNA: TGTGCCAGCAGCGTCGACTACAGCTCCTACGAGCAGTACTTC. It translates to CASSVDYSSYEQYF.

In this sample, this clone turned up once. J is TRBJ2-3 and V is TRBV2; 12 positions match TRBD2. Germline CDR1 is SNHLY and CDR2 is FYNNEI. CDR3 length: 14 residues. J gave up 4 bases and V 6 bases, and 2 bases lay outside the gene matches. The CDR3 bases are TGTGCCAGCAGGACTAGCGGGAGTGCAGATACGCAGTATTTT. Residues: CASRTSGSADTQYF.

This rearrangement joins TRBV5-1 to TRBJ2-7; D possibly corresponds to TRBD2 (7 bases). Between the trimmed V and J ends, which lost 0 bases and 5 bases, there was a span of 18 bases. CDR3 length: 16 residues. CDR1 SGHRS and CDR2 YFSETQ come from the germline V gene. CDR3 amino acids: CASSLAGRGAPNEQYF. Here the CDR3 DNA reads TGCGCCAGCAGCTTGGCGGGACGGGGGGCGCCGAACGAGCAGTACTTC.

The rearrangement links TRBV7-9 to TRBJ1-5; D not resolved. V dropped 3 bases and J dropped 2 bases, with 11 bases sitting between them. Germline CDR1 SEHNR, CDR2 FQNEAQ (reference sequence). This CDR3 is built from 15 residues. CDR3 residues: CASSFATAGNQPQHF. For the CDR3, the DNA is TGTGCCAGCAGCTTTGCTACAGCGGGCAATCAGCCCCAGCATTTT.

V is TRBV5-1 and J is TRBJ1-2; 11 positions agree with TRBD1. Looked up from germline, CDR1 is SGHRS and CDR2 is YFSETQ. V lost 0 bases and J lost 6; bases outside the gene matches: 7. The CDR3 runs to 16 residues. The CDR3 coding sequence is TGCGCCAGCAGCTTGGCCACCGGGACAGGGGGAGATGGCTACACCTTC. Its translation is CASSLATGTGGDGYTF.

The chain combines TRBV19 with TRBJ2-3; TRBD1 is a possible D gene (5 bases). Deletions cut 8 bases from V and 3 bases from J, with 12 bases between. The CDR3 totals 13 residues. CDR1 and CDR2 (germline): LNHDA, SQIVND (reference sequence). The CDR3 here is CASGPRQTDTQYF. CDR3 DNA: TGTGCCAGTGGACCGCGACAGACAGATACGCAGTATTTT.

This clone was counted a single time. The chain couples TRBV6-5 to TRBJ1-2; D gene unclear. Germline CDR1 MNHEY, CDR2 SVGAGI. Deletions cut 6 bases from V and 5 bases from J, with 13 bases between. The CDR3 is made up of 13 amino acids. The CDR3 sequence: CASSSSSRYGYTF. CDR3 coding DNA: TGTGCCAGCAGCTCCTCCAGTCGATATGGCTACACCTTC.

This clone was found once. V is TRBV6-4 and J is TRBJ2-1; 14 positions agree with TRBD2. This CDR3 region has 15 residues. Germline values: CDR1 MRHNA, CDR2 SNTAGT. Trimming cost V 9 bases and J 10 bases; bases outside gene matches: 11. CDR3 amino acids: CARGTSGRYFDEQFF. The CDR3 region has the DNA TGTGCCAGGGGGACTAGCGGGAGATATTTCGACGAGCAGTTCTTC.

This clone has a single count. The chain couples TRBV6-5 to TRBJ2-6, with D possibly matching TRBD2 (6 bases). Germline CDR1 is MNHEY and CDR2 is SVGAGI. The V end was cut by 0 bases, the J end by 2 bases, with 8 bases between. CDR3 length: 16 residues. CDR3 in amino acids: CASSYSPGAGANVLTF. The CDR3 DNA sequence: TGTGCCAGCAGTTACTCACCGGGGGCTGGGGCCAACGTCCTGACTTTC.

J is TRBJ1-6 and V is TRBV2, with D perhaps TRBD1 (5 bases). Germline CDR1 is SNHLY and CDR2 is FYNNEI. Trimming stripped 3 bases from V and 8 bases from J, with 8 bases between. The CDR3 runs to 13 residues. DNA for the CDR3: TGTGCCAGCAGTGATCGCAGGGATTCACCCCTCCACTTT. Protein: CASSDRRDSPLHF.

The rearrangement links TRBV27 to TRBJ1-2, with 7 nucleotides matching TRBD1. The germline CDR1 and CDR2 sequences are MNHEY and SMNVEV (reference sequence). The CDR3 covers 13 residues. V dropped 6 bases and J dropped 5; count of bases not matched to a gene: 6. This CDR3 is CASSSSGQYGYTF. As DNA, the CDR3 is TGTGCCAGCAGCTCATCGGGACAGTATGGCTACACCTTC.

V and J are TRBV18 and TRBJ1-3; D is uncertain. Germline-derived CDR1 and CDR2 are KGHSH and LQKENI. Trimming left V 2 bases short and J 0 bases short, with 8 bases between. The CDR3 spans 15 residues. In nucleotides, the CDR3 is TGTGCCAGCTCACCAGAGAGGAGCTCTGGAAACACCATATATTTT. Its translation: CASSPERSSGNTIYF.

The chain is built from TRBV28 and TRBJ2-3; 7 positions agree with TRBD1. This CDR3 comprises 15 residues. J was trimmed by 0 bases and V by 4 bases; bases with no gene match: 4. CDR1 MDHEN and CDR2 SYDVKM come from the germline V gene. This chain's CDR3 is CASSSRQGSTDTQYF. DNA of the CDR3: TGTGCCAGCAGTTCCCGACAGGGCAGCACAGATACGCAGTATTTT.

The chain uses TRBV18 and TRBJ1-1; 7 bases align to TRBD1. This CDR3 has 14 amino acids. Germline V gene sequence: CDR1 KGHSH, CDR2 LQKENI. J gave up 5 bases and V 3 bases, and 6 bases lay outside the gene matches. CDR3 protein: CASSPSQGVTEAFF. For the CDR3, the DNA is TGTGCCAGCTCACCTTCTCAGGGGGTTACTGAAGCTTTCTTT.

The chain carries TRBV7-9 and TRBJ1-3; weak D call: TRBD1 (6 bases). The CDR3 contains 16 residues. Germline CDR1 SEHNR, CDR2 FQNEAQ (reference sequence). Trimming took 0 bases from V and 5 from J, leaving 14 bases between them. The CDR3 protein is CASSLAATGYRNTIYF. DNA of the CDR3: TGTGCCAGCAGCTTAGCTGCCACAGGGTATAGAAACACCATATATTTT.

V is TRBV7-9 and J is TRBJ1-2; tentatively, D is TRBD1 (5 bases). Deletions cut 4 bases from V and 2 bases from J, with 17 bases between. Germline V gene data show CDR1 as SEHNR and CDR2 as FQNEAQ (reference sequence). The CDR3 runs to 16 residues. CDR3 coding DNA: TGTGCCAGCAGCTCGCCCGACAGAACCCTCAACTATGGCTACACCTTC. As protein: CASSSPDRTLNYGYTF.

The chain uses TRBV5-4 and TRBJ2-3, with 12 bases aligning to TRBD2. Germline trimming cut 4 bases from V and 4 bases from J; bases unmatched to any gene: 4. Germline loops: CDR1 SGHNT, CDR2 YYREEE (reference sequence). The CDR3 extends over 15 amino acids. CDR3 in amino acids: CASSLAGGPSDTQYF. The CDR3 DNA is TGTGCCAGCAGCCTAGCGGGAGGGCCCTCAGATACGCAGTATTTT. The variable domain in full, with the rest retrieved from reference TRBV5-4 and TRBJ2-3, is ETGVTQSPTHLIKTRGQQVTLRCSSQSGHNTVSWYQQALGQGPQFIFQYYREEENGRGNFPPRFSGLQFPNYSSELNVNALELDDSALYLCASSLAGGPSDTQYFGPGTRLTVL.

This chain links TRBV2 with TRBJ2-3, with unresolved D. V lost 7 bases, J lost 1 base, and 9 bases lay in between. Germline values: CDR1 SNHLY, CDR2 FYNNEI. The CDR3 is made up of 13 amino acids. CDR3 loop: CASNGDRTDTQYF. The CDR3 region has the DNA TGTGCCAGCAATGGAGATCGCACAGATACGCAGTATTTT.

The rearrangement joins TRBV9 to TRBJ2-7; tentatively, D is TRBD1 (5 bases). The CDR3 has 14 amino acids. Germline CDR1 is SGDLS and CDR2 is YYNGEE. The ends were cut back, 2 bases at V and 2 bases at J, with 11 bases in the middle. The CDR3 DNA sequence: TGTGCCAGCAGCGTCCCCAGGGCGACCTACGAGCAGTACTTC. Its translation is CASSVPRATYEQYF.

The chain recombines TRBV5-1 with TRBJ2-3; no reliable D call. Germline V gene sequence: CDR1 SGHRS, CDR2 YFSETQ. Trimming removed 0 bases from V and 0 bases from J, with 11 bases in between. The CDR3 spans 16 residues. The CDR3 loop reads CASSLETGRSTDTQYF. CDR3 coding DNA: TGCGCCAGCAGCTTGGAGACGGGTAGAAGCACAGATACGCAGTATTTT.

The table lists this clone with a count of one. The chain has TRBV29-1 and TRBJ2-3, with no clear D. The ends were cut back, 7 bases at V and 2 bases at J, with 7 bases in the middle. The CDR3 runs 11 residues. Per germline, CDR1 SQVTM and CDR2 ANQGSEA. DNA for the CDR3: TGCAGCGGGGCTGACACAGATACGCAGTATTTT. Its translation: CSGADTDTQYF.